One and the same sample provided the 8 T cell receptor beta chains below, sequenced in a study of Ad26.COV2.S vaccination and SARS-CoV-2 variants. Using immunoSEQ multiplex PCR, the repertoire was profiled, and TCRdb retains in-frame clones only, with some absent. This sample has 300,000 to 350,000 clones, with around 90% found just once. Treatment described: over 15 received Ad26.COV2.S at low or high dose, single or two shots; roughly five received placebo; per-sample allocation not given. Samples analyzed were those drawn on day 63 after the first vaccine or placebo injection. Sequenced here: peripheral blood, sampled in a trial of Ad26.COV2.S vaccine versus placebo. These receptor sequences come from a person between 18 and 59 years old who received the Ad26.COV2.S COVID-19 vaccine or a placebo.

The genes are TRBV5-6 and TRBJ2-5; TRBD2 agrees at 13 bases. This CDR3 has 16 residues. V was clipped by 0 bases and J by 5 bases; unmatched bases: 4. Germline loops: CDR1 SGHDT, CDR2 YYEEEE. The CDR3 DNA sequence: TGTGCCAGCAGCTTGGTTCAGACTAGCGGGGGGGAGACCCAGTACTTC. Amino acid sequence: CASSLVQTSGGETQYF. The variable domain in full, with the rest retrieved from reference TRBV5-6 and TRBJ2-5, is DAGVTQSPTHLIKTRGQQVTLRCSPKSGHDTVSWYQQALGQGPQFIFQYYEEEERQRGNFPDRFSGHQFPNYSSELNVNALLLGDSALYLCASSLVQTSGGETQYFGPGTRLLVL.

This sequence joins TRBV9 and TRBJ2-1; D gene uncertain. This CDR3 is 13 amino acids long. V was pared by 0 bases and J by 6 bases, with 7 bases between. CDR1 and CDR2 from the germline V gene are SGDLS and YYNGEE. DNA of the CDR3: TGTGCCAGCAGCGTAGAGTTCGGCAATGAGCAGTTCTTC. This codes for CASSVEFGNEQFF.

CDR3 loop: CASSQERVSTDTQYF. The CDR3 DNA sequence: TGCGCCAGCAGCCAAGAGAGGGTCAGCACAGATACGCAGTATTTT. This chain joins TRBV4-3 and TRBJ2-3; a weak D match, TRBD2 (5 bases). The V end lost 0 bases, the J end lost 0 bases, and 7 bases lay between the germline ends. CDR3 length: 15 residues. CDR1 is LGHNA, CDR2 YSLEER, per germline.

The chain is built from TRBV6-5 and TRBJ1-5, with D hard to call. CDR3 length: 16 residues. Trimming left V 0 bases short and J 6 bases short, with 15 bases between. CDR1 is MNHEY, CDR2 SVGAGI, per germline. The CDR3 DNA is TGTGCCAGCAGTTACTCCGCTGGGTCCCTTAGTCAGCCCCAGCATTTT. As protein: CASSYSAGSLSQPQHF.

The rearrangement links TRBV6-1 to TRBJ1-5; D ambiguous. This CDR3 region has 12 residues. CDR1 MNHNS and CDR2 SASEGT come from the germline V gene. V was cut by 3 bases and J by 4 bases, with 4 bases left in between. This CDR3 is CASSDGNQPQHF. The CDR3 region has the DNA TGTGCCAGCAGTGATGGGAATCAGCCCCAGCATTTT.

The table lists this clone with a count of one. V usage is TRBV6-5 and J usage is TRBJ1-2; 8 bases agree with TRBD1. The CDR3 sequence is 15 residues long. Germline CDR1 and CDR2: MNHEY and SVGAGI. The trim removed 0 bases at V and 4 bases at J, leaving 4 bases unmatched. CDR3 protein: CASSYSKGQAYGYTF. In DNA, the CDR3 is TGTGCCAGCAGTTACTCGAAGGGACAGGCCTATGGCTACACCTTC.

The rearrangement joins TRBV2 to TRBJ2-3; TRBD2 aligns across 7 bases. CDR1 is SNHLY and CDR2 is FYNNEI in the germline V gene. This CDR3 comprises 15 residues. Trimming removed 1 base from V and 8 bases from J; junction bases left unmatched: 9. The CDR3 region has the DNA TGTGCCAGCAGTGAAGAGGCACTGGGGGGGGTTACGCAGTATTTT. Translation gives CASSEEALGGVTQYF. Based on the CDR3 plus reference TRBV2 and TRBJ2-3, the full variable domain is EPEVTQTPSHQVTQMGQEVILRCVPISNHLYFYWYRQILGQKVEFLVSFYNNEISEKSEIFDDQFSVERPDGSNFTLKIRSTKLEDSAMYFCASSEEALGGVTQYFGPGTRLTVL.

The V call is TRBV10-3, the J call TRBJ1-1; D unresolved. The CDR3 extends over 15 amino acids. Between the trimmed V and J ends, which lost 6 bases and 0 bases, there was a span of 14 bases. Per the germline V gene, CDR1 is ENHRY and CDR2 is SYGVKD. This CDR3 reads CAISDSNRMNTEAFF. The CDR3 region has the DNA TGTGCCATCAGCGACTCGAACCGAATGAACACTGAAGCTTTCTTT.